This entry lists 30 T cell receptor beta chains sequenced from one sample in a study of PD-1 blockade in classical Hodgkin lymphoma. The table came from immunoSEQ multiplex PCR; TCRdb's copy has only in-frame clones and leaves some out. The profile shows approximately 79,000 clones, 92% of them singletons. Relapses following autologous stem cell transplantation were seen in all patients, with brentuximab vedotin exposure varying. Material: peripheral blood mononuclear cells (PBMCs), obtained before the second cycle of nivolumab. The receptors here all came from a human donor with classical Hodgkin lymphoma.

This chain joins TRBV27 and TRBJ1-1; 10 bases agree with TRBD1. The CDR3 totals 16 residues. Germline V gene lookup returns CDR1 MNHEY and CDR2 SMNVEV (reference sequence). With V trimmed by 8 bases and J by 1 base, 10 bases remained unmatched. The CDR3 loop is CASRDRGPGPNTEAFF. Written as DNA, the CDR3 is TGTGCCAGCCGAGACAGGGGGCCAGGACCGAACACTGAAGCTTTCTTT.

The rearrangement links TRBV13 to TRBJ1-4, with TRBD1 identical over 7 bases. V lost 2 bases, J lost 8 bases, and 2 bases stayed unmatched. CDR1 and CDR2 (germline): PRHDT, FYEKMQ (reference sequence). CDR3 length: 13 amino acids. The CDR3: CASSLSTGEKLFF. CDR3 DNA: TGTGCCAGCAGCTTATCGACAGGGGAAAAACTGTTTTTT.

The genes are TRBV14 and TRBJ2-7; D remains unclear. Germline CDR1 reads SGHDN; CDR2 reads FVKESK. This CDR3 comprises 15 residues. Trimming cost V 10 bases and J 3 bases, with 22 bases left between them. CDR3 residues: CANPIPASRLYEQYF. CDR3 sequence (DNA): TGTGCCAACCCAATACCCGCAAGTAGGCTCTACGAGCAGTACTTC.

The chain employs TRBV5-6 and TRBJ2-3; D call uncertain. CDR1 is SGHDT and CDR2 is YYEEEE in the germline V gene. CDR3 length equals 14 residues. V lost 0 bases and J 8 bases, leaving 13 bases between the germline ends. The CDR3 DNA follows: TGTGCCAGCAGCTTGGCTTCCGGAGTCCGTACGCAGTATTTT. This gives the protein CASSLASGVRTQYF.

The CDR3 here is CASSLDALGNEQFF. DNA for the CDR3: TGTGCCAGCAGCTTAGACGCTCTAGGCAATGAGCAGTTCTTC. This chain uses TRBV11-2 with TRBJ2-1; no reliable D call. The V gene's germline CDR1 is SGHAT and CDR2 FQNNGV. The CDR3 loop spans 14 amino acids. The V and J ends lost 0 bases and 6 bases respectively, with 9 bases between them.

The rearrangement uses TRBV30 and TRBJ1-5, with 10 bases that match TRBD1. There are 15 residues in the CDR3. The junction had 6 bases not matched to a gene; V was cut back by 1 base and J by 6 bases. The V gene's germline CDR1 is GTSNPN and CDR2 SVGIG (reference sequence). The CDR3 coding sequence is TGTGCCTGGAGTGGGGGGACAGGGGTCTTTCAGCCCCAGCATTTT. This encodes CAWSGGTGVFQPQHF.

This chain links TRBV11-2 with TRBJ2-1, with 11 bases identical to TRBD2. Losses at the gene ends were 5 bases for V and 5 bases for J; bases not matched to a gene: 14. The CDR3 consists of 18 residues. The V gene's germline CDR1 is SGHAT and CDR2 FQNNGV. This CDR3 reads CASSKGLAGQPGDNEQFF. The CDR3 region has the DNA TGTGCCAGCAGCAAAGGACTAGCGGGCCAACCTGGGGACAATGAGCAGTTCTTC.

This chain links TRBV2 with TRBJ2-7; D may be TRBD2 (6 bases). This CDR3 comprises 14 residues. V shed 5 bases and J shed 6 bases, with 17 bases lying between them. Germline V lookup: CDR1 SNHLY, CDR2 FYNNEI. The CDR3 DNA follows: TGTGCCAGCAGTATTTCGGGAGCGGACACCGAGCAGTACTTC. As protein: CASSISGADTEQYF.

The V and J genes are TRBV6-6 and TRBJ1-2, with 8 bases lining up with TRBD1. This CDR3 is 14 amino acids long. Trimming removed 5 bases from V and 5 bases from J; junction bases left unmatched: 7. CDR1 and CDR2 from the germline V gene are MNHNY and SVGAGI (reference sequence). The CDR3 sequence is CASSQTGAGYGYTF. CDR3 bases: TGTGCCAGCAGTCAGACAGGGGCGGGGTATGGCTACACCTTC.

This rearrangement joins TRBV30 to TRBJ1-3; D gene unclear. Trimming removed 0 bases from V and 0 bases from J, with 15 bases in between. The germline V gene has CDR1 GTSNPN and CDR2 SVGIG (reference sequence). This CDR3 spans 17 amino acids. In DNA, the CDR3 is TGTGCCTGGAGTGTAGACCCTCTCAGCGACTCTGGAAACACCATATATTTT. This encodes CAWSVDPLSDSGNTIYF.

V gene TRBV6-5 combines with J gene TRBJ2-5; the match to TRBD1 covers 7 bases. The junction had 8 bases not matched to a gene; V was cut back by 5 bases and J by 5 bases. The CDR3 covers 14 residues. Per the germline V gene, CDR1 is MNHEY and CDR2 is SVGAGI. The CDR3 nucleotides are TGTGCCAGCAGTGAACAGGGGCGCCGGGAGACCCAGTACTTC. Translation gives CASSEQGRRETQYF.

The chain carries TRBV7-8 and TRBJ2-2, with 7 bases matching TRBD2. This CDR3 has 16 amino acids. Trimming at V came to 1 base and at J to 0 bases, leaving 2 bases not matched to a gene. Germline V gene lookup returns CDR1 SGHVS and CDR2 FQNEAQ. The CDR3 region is CASSLVAGPNTGELFF. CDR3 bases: TGTGCCAGCAGCTTAGTAGCGGGCCCGAACACCGGGGAGCTGTTTTTT.

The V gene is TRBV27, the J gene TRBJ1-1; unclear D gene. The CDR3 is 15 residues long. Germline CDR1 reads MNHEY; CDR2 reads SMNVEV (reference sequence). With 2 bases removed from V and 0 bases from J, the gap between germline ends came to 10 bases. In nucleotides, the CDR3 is TGTGCCAGCAGTTTAAGTGGAGGGATGAACACTGAAGCTTTCTTT. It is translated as CASSLSGGMNTEAFF.

Here the CDR3 DNA reads TGTGCCAGCTGGTACATTTTACAGGATCCCTATGGCTACACCTTC. Residues: CASWYILQDPYGYTF. The chain recombines TRBV6-1 with TRBJ1-2, with D tentatively TRBD1 (5 bases). Deletions cut 8 bases from V and 4 bases from J, with 20 bases between. This CDR3 has 15 amino acids. The germline CDR1 and CDR2 sequences are MNHNS and SASEGT.

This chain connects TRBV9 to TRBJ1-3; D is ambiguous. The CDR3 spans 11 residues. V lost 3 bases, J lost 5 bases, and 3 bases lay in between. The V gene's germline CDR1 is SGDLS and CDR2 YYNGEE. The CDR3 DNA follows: TGTGCCAGCAGCGGGAGAAACACCATATATTTT. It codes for CASSGRNTIYF.

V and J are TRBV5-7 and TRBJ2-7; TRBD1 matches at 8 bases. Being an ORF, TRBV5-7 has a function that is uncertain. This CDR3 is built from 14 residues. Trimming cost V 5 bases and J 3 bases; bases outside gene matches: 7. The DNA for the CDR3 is TGTGCCAGCAGGCAACCGGGACAGGACTACGAGCAGTACTTC. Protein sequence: CASRQPGQDYEQYF.

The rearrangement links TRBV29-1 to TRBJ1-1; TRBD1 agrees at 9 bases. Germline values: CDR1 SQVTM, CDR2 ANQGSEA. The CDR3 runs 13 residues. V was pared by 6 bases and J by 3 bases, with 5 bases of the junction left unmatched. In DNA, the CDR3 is TGCAGCGTGGGACAGGGTGATTACACTGAAGCTTTCTTT. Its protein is CSVGQGDYTEAFF.

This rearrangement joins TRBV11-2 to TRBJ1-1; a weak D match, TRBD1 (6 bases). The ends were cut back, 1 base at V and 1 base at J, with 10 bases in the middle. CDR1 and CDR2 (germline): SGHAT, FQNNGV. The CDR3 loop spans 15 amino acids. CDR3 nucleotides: TGTGCCAGCAGCTTAGTTGGGGGGGCGAACACTGAAGCTTTCTTT. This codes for CASSLVGGANTEAFF. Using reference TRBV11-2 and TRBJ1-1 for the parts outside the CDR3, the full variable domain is EAGVAQSPRYKIIEKRQSVAFWCNPISGHATLYWYQQILGQGPKLLIQFQNNGVVDDSQLPKDRFSAERLKGVDSTLKIQPAKLEDSAVYLCASSLVGGANTEAFFGQGTRLTVV.

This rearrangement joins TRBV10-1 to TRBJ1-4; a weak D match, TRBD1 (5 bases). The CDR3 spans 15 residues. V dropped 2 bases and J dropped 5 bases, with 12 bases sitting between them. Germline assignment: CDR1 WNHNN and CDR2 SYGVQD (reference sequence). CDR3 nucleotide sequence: TGCGCCAGCAGTGAGACCGGACGGGGGAATGAAAAACTGTTTTTT. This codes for CASSETGRGNEKLFF.

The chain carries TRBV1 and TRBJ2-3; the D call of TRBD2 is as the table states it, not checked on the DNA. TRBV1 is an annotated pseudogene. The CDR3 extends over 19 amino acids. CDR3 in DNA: TGCACCAGCAGCCAAGTTGAGGGACTAGCTCCGGGCGGCACAGATACGCAGTATTTT. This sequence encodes CTSSQVEGLAPGGTDTQYF.

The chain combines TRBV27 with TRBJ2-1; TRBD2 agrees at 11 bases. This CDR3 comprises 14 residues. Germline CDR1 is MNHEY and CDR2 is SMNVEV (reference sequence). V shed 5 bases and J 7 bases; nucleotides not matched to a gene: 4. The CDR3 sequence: CASSMSSGRNEQFF. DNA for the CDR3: TGTGCCAGCAGTATGTCTAGCGGGAGGAATGAGCAGTTCTTC.

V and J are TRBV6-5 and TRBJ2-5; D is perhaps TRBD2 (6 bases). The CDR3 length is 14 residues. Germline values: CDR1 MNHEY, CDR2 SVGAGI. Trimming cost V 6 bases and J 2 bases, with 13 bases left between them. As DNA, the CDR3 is TGTGCCAGCAGAAGAGCGGGCCCTCAAGAGACCCAGTACTTC. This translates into CASRRAGPQETQYF.

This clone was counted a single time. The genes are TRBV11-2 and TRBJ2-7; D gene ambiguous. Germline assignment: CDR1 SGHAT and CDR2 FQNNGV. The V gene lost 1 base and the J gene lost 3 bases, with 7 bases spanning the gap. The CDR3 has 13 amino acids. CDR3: CASSLALVYEQYF. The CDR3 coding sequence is TGTGCCAGCAGCTTAGCTCTAGTCTACGAGCAGTACTTC.

The CDR3 sequence is CASIDGGRYF. As DNA, the CDR3 is TGTGCCAGCATTGACGGGGGTCGGTACTTC. The rearrangement joins TRBV2 to TRBJ2-4, with a possible D match to TRBD2 (6 bases). V was pared by 7 bases and J by 15 bases, with 13 bases between. CDR1 and CDR2 (germline): SNHLY, FYNNEI. The CDR3 loop spans 10 amino acids. Full variable domain (remainder filled in from reference TRBV2 and TRBJ2-4): EPEVTQTPSHQVTQMGQEVILRCVPISNHLYFYWYRQILGQKVEFLVSFYNNEISEKSEIFDDQFSVERPDGSNFTLKIRSTKLEDSAMYFCASIDGGRYFGAGTRLSVL.

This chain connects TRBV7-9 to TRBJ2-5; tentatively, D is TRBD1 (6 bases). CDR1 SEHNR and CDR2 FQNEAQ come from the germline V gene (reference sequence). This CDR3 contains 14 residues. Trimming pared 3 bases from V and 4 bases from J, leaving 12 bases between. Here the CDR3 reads CASSFDRLRETQYF. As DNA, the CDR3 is TGTGCCAGCAGCTTCGACAGGTTAAGAGAGACCCAGTACTTC.

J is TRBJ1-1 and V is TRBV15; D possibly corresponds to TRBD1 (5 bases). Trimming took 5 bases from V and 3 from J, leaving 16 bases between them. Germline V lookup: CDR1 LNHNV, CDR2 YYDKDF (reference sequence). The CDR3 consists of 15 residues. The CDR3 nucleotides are TGTGCCACCAGCGGCGGGGGTTTGGTGGACACTGAAGCTTTCTTT. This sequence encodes CATSGGGLVDTEAFF.

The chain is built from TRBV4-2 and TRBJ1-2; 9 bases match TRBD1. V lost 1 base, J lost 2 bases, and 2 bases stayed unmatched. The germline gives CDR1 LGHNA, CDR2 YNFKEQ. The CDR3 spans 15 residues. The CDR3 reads CASSQGTGDNYGYTF. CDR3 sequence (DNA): TGTGCCAGCAGCCAAGGGACAGGGGACAACTATGGCTACACCTTC.

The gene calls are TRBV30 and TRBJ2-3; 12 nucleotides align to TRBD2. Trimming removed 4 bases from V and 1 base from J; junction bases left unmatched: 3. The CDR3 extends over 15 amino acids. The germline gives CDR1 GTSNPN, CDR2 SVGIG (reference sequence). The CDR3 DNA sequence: TGTGCCTGGACTAGCGGGAGGGCCGGCACAGATACGCAGTATTTT. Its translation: CAWTSGRAGTDTQYF.

The CDR3 DNA sequence: TGTGCTATAATGACTAGCGGGAGTCGTAATGAGCAGTTCTTC. This translates into CAIMTSGSRNEQFF. V usage is TRBV30 and J usage is TRBJ2-1; 12 bases fit TRBD2. The CDR3 covers 14 residues. The germline gives CDR1 GTSNPN, CDR2 SVGIG (reference sequence).

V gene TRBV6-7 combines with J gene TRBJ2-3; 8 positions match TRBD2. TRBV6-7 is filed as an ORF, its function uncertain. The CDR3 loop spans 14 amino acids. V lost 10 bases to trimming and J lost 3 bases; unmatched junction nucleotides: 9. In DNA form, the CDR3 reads TGTGCCAACCTTAGCGGGACTAAGACAGATACGCAGTATTTT. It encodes CANLSGTKTDTQYF.